This T cell receptor (beta chain) was found in a study of T cell responses to AZD1222 COVID-19 vaccine. Overall study findings and caveats: AZD1222 recipients seropositive at baseline numbered only 6 or 7.

Looked up from germline, CDR1 is SEHNR and CDR2 is FQNEAQ (reference sequence). V was clipped by 6 bases and J by 2 bases, with 12 bases between them. The CDR3 contains 14 residues. Concerning this clone: The antigen is not known.

Produced via immunoSEQ multiplex PCR; TCRdb's table is partial and in-frame only. Of 110,000 to 150,000 clones listed, around 92% are singletons. The sample in question was peripheral blood, obtained 28 days after the second AZD1222 dose. This TCR was sampled from an adult who received the AZD1222 COVID-19 vaccine. This chain uses TRBV7-9 with TRBJ2-3; unclear D gene. Written as DNA, the CDR3 is TGTGCCAGCAGGTTGGGAACAGCCACAGATACGCAGTATTTT. This sequence encodes CASRLGTATDTQYF.